The T cell receptor beta chain described here comes from a study of blood T cells in healthy people across ages. For the second PCR, which ran for about 7 to 11 cycles, a sample-barcoded 5' primer and a J-beta primer mix were used. CDR3-containing paired-end reads numbering at least 2.5 million came from each sample. TCRdb independently ran MiXCR on the 5' RACE reads; one entry per CDR3 protein. This repertoire shows around 990,000 distinct CDR3 sequences, roughly two fifths found once; its top ten account for 10% to 15%. This clonotype was seen once. Its cognate antigen is unknown. This CDR3 is missing its conserved last phenylalanine or tryptophan, likely due to a read error. Study-wide findings and caveats: Older age went with lower TCR beta diversity per million T cells, in a roughly linear way. A conclusive naive versus antigen-experienced comparison was prevented by the unsorted PBMCs.

Every sample had a minimum of 6.5 million PBMCs isolated. This CDR3 region has 15 residues. Germline assignment: CDR1 SGDLS and CDR2 YYNGEE. Trimming at V came to 0 bases and at J to 5 bases, leaving 4 bases not matched to a gene. The sequence was collected from a man aged 18-30 years in good health. V usage is TRBV9 and J usage is TRBJ2-1; 8 nucleotides line up with TRBD1. Material for sequencing was blood. CDR3 sequence: CASSVEGTGNNEQFV. For the CDR3, the DNA is TGTGCCAGCAGCGTAGAGGGGACAGGTAACAATGAGCAGTTCGTC.